The clone carrying this T cell receptor (beta chain) occurred many times. Its antigen is as yet unknown. Researchers took RNA transcripts and amplified the TCR beta CDR3 regions from them. During a first-round RT-PCR of the TCR CDR3, the HTBI primer set was used. TCRdb re-derived calls from the multiplex PCR reads in MiXCR, one entry per CDR3 protein. This sample has fewer than 350,000 distinct CDR3 sequences, with less than 20% found just once. The data stem from a study of T cells in Graves' hyperthyroidism and ophthalmopathy. In the study overall: Sampling of peripheral blood happened at initial diagnosis, prior to any treatment. Whole-study results and caveats: A median about 6.5 months before onset, the model predicted ophthalmopathy. Researchers found most expanded thyroid clonotypes above 0.001 in blood as well.

The germline CDR1 and CDR2 sequences are SNHLY and FYNNEI. The ends lost 6 bases at V and 3 bases at J; junction bases unmatched: 16. The length of the CDR3 is 19 residues. The sequencing input was blood. The receptor was isolated from a middle-aged man with Graves' ophthalmopathy. This chain uses TRBV2 with TRBJ2-3, with 12 bases matching TRBD2. CDR3 residues: CASRGALAGGPQTTDTQYF. The CDR3 DNA follows: TGTGCCAGCAGAGGAGCTCTAGCGGGAGGGCCTCAGACGACAGATACGCAGTATTTT.